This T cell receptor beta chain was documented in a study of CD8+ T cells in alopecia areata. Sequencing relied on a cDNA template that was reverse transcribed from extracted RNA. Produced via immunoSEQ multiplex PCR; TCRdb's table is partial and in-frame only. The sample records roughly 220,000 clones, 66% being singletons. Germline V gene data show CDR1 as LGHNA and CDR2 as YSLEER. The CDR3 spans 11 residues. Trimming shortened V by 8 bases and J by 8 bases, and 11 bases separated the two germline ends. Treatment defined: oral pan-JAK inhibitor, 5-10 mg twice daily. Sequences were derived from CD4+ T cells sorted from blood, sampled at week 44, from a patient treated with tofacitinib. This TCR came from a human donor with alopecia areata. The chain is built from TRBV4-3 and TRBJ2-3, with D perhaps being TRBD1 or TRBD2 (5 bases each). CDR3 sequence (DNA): TGCGCCAGCGGGTCGGGGACTACGCAGTATTTT. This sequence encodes CASGSGTTQYF.